Listed below are T cell receptor beta chains from one sample, sequenced in a study of cytomegalovirus exposure and HLA in healthy donors. Sequencing used immunoSEQ multiplex PCR; TCRdb keeps in-frame clones, though not all of them. This sample has around 190,000 clones, with 70% to 80% found just once. Sequencing input: PBMCs. The receptors here all came from a woman in her 30s in good health and CMV-seropositive. Each CDR3 is given with its conserved first and last residue. Fields, in order: clone size, J gene, D gene, V gene, CDR3 DNA, CDR3 protein. The D gene is left open where the match is weak. Clone size is given for some rows only: seen once, a few or many times, or a class if the clone is expanded.

clone size: -
J gene: TRBJ2-3
D gene: -
V gene: TRBV4-1
CDR3 DNA: TGCGCCAGCAGCCAAAAAGCTAGCACAGATACGCAGTATTTT
CDR3 protein: CASSQKASTDTQYF

clone size: -
J gene: TRBJ2-2
D gene: TRBD2
V gene: TRBV10-3
CDR3 DNA: TGTGCCATCAGTGAGACTAGCGGGATGAACACCGGGGAGCTGTTTTTT
CDR3 protein: CAISETSGMNTGELFF

clone size: -
J gene: TRBJ1-1
D gene: -
V gene: TRBV28
CDR3 DNA: TGTGCCAGCAAAAGCTCTGGGCTTGAGACTGAAGCTTTCTTT
CDR3 protein: CASKSSGLETEAFF

clone size: few
J gene: TRBJ1-4
D gene: -
V gene: TRBV7-2
CDR3 DNA: TGTGCCAGCAGCTTAGACGGGAATGAAAAACTGTTTTTT
CDR3 protein: CASSLDGNEKLFF

clone size: once
J gene: TRBJ2-1
D gene: -
V gene: TRBV11-3
CDR3 DNA: TGTGCCAGCAGCGTACAACCTCCGGGACTCCCAGCAGACAATGAGCAGTTCTTC
CDR3 protein: CASSVQPPGLPADNEQFF

clone size: -
J gene: TRBJ1-5
D gene: -
V gene: TRBV5-6
CDR3 DNA: TGTGCCAGCAGCGTAGACAGGAATCAGCCCCAGCATTTT
CDR3 protein: CASSVDRNQPQHF

clone size: -
J gene: TRBJ2-3
D gene: TRBD2
V gene: TRBV4-3
CDR3 DNA: TGCGCCAGCAGCCAAGATCAGGAGGCTGGTAGCGGGGGGCGGGACACAGATACGCAGTATTTT
CDR3 protein: CASSQDQEAGSGGRDTDTQYF

clone size: -
J gene: TRBJ2-2
D gene: TRBD1
V gene: TRBV5-1
CDR3 DNA: TGCGCCAGCAGCGCGAGACAGGGGGCCGGGGAGCTGTTTTTT
CDR3 protein: CASSARQGAGELFF

clone size: -
J gene: TRBJ1-5
D gene: TRBD1
V gene: TRBV27
CDR3 DNA: TGTGCCAGCAGTCTCAAATCGGGACAGGGAAGGGTTGGTGGCAATCAGCCCCAGCATTTT
CDR3 protein: CASSLKSGQGRVGGNQPQHF

clone size: -
J gene: TRBJ2-1
D gene: -
V gene: TRBV11-2
CDR3 DNA: TGTGCCAGCAGCCACACAAGAGGCTCCTACAATGAGCAGTTCTTC
CDR3 protein: CASSHTRGSYNEQFF